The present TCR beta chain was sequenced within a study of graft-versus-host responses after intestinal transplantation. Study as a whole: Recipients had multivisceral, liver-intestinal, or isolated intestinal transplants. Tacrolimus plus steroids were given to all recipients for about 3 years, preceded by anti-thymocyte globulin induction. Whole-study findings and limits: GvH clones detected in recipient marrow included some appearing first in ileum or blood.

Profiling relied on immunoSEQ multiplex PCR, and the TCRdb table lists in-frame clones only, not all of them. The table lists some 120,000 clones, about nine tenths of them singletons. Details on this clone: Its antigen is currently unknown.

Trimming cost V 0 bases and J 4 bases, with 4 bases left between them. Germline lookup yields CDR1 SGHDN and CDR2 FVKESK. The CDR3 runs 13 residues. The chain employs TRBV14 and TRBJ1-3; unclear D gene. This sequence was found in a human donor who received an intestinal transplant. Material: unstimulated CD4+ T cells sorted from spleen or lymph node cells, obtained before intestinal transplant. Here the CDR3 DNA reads TGTGCCAGCAGCCAAGACCTGGGAAACACCATATATTTT. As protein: CASSQDLGNTIYF.